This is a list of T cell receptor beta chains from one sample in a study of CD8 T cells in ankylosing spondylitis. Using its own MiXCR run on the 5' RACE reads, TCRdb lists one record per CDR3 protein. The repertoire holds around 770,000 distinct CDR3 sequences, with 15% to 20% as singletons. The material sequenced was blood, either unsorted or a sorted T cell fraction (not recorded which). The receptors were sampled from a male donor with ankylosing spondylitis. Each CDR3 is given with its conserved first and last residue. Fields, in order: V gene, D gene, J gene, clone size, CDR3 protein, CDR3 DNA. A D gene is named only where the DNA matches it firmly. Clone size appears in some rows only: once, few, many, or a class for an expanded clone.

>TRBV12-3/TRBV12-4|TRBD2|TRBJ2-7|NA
CASRPTSGTYEQYF
TGTGCCAGCAGGCCGACTAGCGGGACTTACGAGCAGTACTTC
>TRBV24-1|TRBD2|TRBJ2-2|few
CATAPGLVNTGELFF
TGTGCCACCGCCCCGGGACTAGTGAACACCGGGGAGCTGTTTTTT
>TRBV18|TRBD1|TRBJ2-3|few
CASSPPGQGFADTQYF
TGTGCCAGCTCACCACCGGGACAGGGGTTCGCAGATACGCAGTATTTT
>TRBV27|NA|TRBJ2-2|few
CASSDNRALNTGELFF
TGTGCCAGCAGTGACAACAGGGCCCTTAACACCGGGGAGCTGTTTTTT
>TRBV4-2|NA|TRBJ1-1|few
CASSQDGGRGAVTEAFF
TGTGCCAGCAGCCAAGATGGGGGCAGGGGTGCGGTCACTGAAGCTTTCTTT
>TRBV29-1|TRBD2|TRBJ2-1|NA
CSVGLAGTNEQFF
TGCAGCGTGGGACTAGCGGGGACCAATGAGCAGTTCTTC
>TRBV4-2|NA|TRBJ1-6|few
CASSQDLEGEVGHF
TGTGCCAGCAGCCAAGACCTTGAGGGGGAGGTGGGCCACTTT
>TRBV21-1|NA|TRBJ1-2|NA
CASSKATNGIYGYTF
TGTGCCAGCAGCAAAGCGACAAACGGTATCTATGGCTACACCTTC
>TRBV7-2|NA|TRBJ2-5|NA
CASSHGTYQETQYF
TGTGCCAGCAGTCACGGGACTTATCAAGAGACCCAGTACTTC
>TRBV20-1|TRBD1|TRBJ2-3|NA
CSALDRADTQYF
TGCAGTGCACTGGACAGGGCAGATACGCAGTATTTT
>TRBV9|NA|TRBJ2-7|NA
CASSVAPGGTYEQYF
TGTGCCAGCAGCGTAGCTCCAGGCGGAACCTACGAGCAGTACTTC
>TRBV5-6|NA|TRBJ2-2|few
CASSLAGSHTGELFF
TGTGCCAGCAGCTTGGCCGGCAGTCACACCGGGGAGCTGTTTTTT
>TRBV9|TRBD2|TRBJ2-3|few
CASSVVPSGVGDTQYF
TGTGCCAGCAGCGTAGTCCCTAGCGGGGTCGGAGATACGCAGTATTTT
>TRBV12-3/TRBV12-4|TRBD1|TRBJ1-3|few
CASSSTRGQISYTIYF
TGTGCCAGCAGTTCCACCCGGGGACAGATAAGTTACACCATATATTTT
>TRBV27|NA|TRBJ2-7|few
CASSLPGVHEQYF
TGTGCCAGCAGTTTACCAGGGGTCCACGAGCAGTACTTC
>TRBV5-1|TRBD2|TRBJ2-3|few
CASSLGLAGAWADTQYF
TGCGCCAGCAGCTTGGGACTAGCGGGAGCGTGGGCAGATACGCAGTATTTT
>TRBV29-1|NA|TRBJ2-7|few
CSATPGSTYEQYF
TGCAGCGCAACACCAGGGAGTACCTACGAGCAGTACTTC
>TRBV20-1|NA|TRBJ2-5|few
CSASGQETQYF
TGCAGTGCTAGCGGCCAGGAGACCCAGTACTTC
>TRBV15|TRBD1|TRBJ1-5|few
CATSDRASQPQHF
TGTGCCACCAGCGACAGGGCGAGTCAGCCCCAGCATTTT
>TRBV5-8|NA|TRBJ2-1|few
CASSLEADNEQFF
TGTGCCAGCAGCCTGGAGGCGGACAATGAGCAGTTCTTC
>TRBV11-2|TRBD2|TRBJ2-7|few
CASSRTSGSKAYEQYF
TGTGCCAGCAGCCGGACTAGCGGGAGTAAGGCGTACGAGCAGTACTTC
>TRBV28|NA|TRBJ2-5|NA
CASREGLEETQYF
TGTGCCAGCAGAGAGGGCTTGGAAGAGACCCAGTACTTC
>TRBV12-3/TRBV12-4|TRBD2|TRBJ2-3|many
CASSFVLAGGLNTDTQYF
TGTGCCAGCAGTTTTGTTCTAGCGGGGGGGTTGAACACAGATACGCAGTATTTT
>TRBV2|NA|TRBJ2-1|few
CASSEVFSGTYNEQFF
TGTGCCAGCAGTGAGGTTTTTAGCGGTACATACAATGAGCAGTTCTTC
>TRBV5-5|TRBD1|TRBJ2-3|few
CATLTGDTDTQYF
TGTGCCACCCTGACAGGGGACACAGATACGCAGTATTTT
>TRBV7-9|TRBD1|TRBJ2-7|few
CASSPTGAGEQYF
TGTGCCAGCAGTCCAACAGGGGCGGGCGAGCAGTACTTC
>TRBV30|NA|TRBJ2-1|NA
CAWSGDTRYNEQFF
TGTGCCTGGAGTGGGGACACCCGATACAATGAGCAGTTCTTC
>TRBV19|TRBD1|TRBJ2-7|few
CASSGTGGSPSYEQYF
TGTGCCAGTAGTGGAACAGGGGGGAGCCCCTCCTACGAGCAGTACTTC
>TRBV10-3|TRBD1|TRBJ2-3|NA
CAISKQGSWTDTQYF
TGTGCCATCAGCAAACAGGGGTCTTGGACAGATACGCAGTATTTT
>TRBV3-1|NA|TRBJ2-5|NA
CASSRMTQETQYF
TGTGCCAGCAGCCGCATGACCCAAGAGACCCAGTACTTC
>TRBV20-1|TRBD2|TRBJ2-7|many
CSASLAGMEEQYF
TGCAGTGCTTCACTAGCGGGGATGGAGGAGCAGTACTTC
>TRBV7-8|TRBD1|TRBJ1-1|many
CASSPRQGGTEAFF
TGTGCCAGCAGCCCCAGACAGGGAGGGACTGAAGCTTTCTTT
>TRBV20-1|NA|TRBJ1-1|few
CSATGGPPHPMNTEAFF
TGCAGTGCTACGGGAGGGCCCCCTCACCCTATGAACACTGAAGCTTTCTTT
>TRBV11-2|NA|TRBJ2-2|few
CASSPRGKTTSNTGELFF
TGTGCCAGCAGCCCCCGGGGGAAGACCACATCGAACACCGGGGAGCTGTTTTTT
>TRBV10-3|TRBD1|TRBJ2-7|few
CATAGTGSYEQYF
TGTGCCACCGCCGGGACAGGCTCCTACGAGCAGTACTTC
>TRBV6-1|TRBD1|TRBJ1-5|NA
CASRRLTGGNQPQHF
TGTGCCAGCCGGAGACTGACAGGGGGTAATCAGCCCCAGCATTTT
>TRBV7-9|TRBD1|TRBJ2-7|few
CASSFSRDSLSYEQYF
TGTGCCAGCAGCTTTTCCCGGGACAGCCTTTCCTACGAGCAGTACTTC
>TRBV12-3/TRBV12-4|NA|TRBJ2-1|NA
CASSSLGPIFRDEQFF
TGTGCCAGCAGTTCCTTGGGACCTATTTTTAGGGATGAGCAGTTCTTC
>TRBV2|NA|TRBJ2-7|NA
CASSAVYEQYF
TGTGCCAGCAGTGCTGTTTACGAGCAGTACTTC
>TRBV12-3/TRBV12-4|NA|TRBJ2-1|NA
CASSWQPYNEQFF
TGTGCCAGCAGTTGGCAGCCCTACAATGAGCAGTTCTTC
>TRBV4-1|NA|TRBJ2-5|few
CASSRIVGRQETQYF
TGCGCCAGCAGTCGGATAGTGGGGCGGCAAGAGACCCAGTACTTC
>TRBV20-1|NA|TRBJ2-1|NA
CSARAQGGSYNEQFF
TGCAGTGCTCGGGCACAGGGAGGGTCCTACAATGAGCAGTTCTTC
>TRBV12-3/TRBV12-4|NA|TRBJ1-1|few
CASSLVFPAAFF
TGTGCCAGCAGTTTAGTGTTCCCGGCGGCTTTCTTT
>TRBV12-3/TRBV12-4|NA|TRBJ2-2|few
CASFRMGNTGELFF
TGTGCCAGCTTCCGGATGGGGAACACCGGGGAGCTGTTTTTT
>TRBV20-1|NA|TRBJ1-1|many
CSARETGWEDTEAFF
TGCAGTGCTCGGGAAACAGGGTGGGAGGACACTGAAGCTTTCTTT
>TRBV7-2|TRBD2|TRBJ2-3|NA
CASSSTSGLGDTQYF
TGTGCCAGCAGCTCGACTAGCGGCCTGGGAGATACGCAGTATTTT